These 16 T cell receptor beta chains originate from one sample sequenced in a study of shared clonotypes between healthy human individuals. Naive CD8 cells, CD45RO-negative and positively selected for CCR7, excluded terminally differentiated effector memory CD45RA+ cells. The method was immunoSEQ multiplex PCR; TCRdb's version includes in-frame clones alone and lacks a portion of them. This sample has 1.5 million to 2.5 million clones, with approximately 94% found just once. Sequencing used naive CD8+ T cells sorted from blood. These receptors were collected from a man aged 18 to 29 in good health.

On this clone: Other DNA sequences in the same sample also yield this CDR3. The V and J genes are TRBV7-8 and TRBJ2-7, with 7 bases matching TRBD2. Germline assignment: CDR1 SGHVS and CDR2 FQNEAQ. The CDR3 is 14 residues long. Trimming at V came to 3 bases and at J to 1 base, leaving 3 bases not matched to a gene. The CDR3 nucleotides read TGTGCCAGCAGCTTGGGGGGGACTTCCTACGAGCAGTACTTC. Amino acid sequence: CASSLGGTSYEQYF. Based on the CDR3 plus reference TRBV7-8 and TRBJ2-7, the full variable domain is GAGVSQSPRYKVAKRGQDVALRCDPISGHVSLFWYQQALGQGPEFLTYFQNEAQLDKSGLPSDRFFAERPEGSVSTLKIQRTQQEDSAVYLCASSLGGTSYEQYFGPGTRLTVT.

The chain employs TRBV10-2 and TRBJ1-2, with D possibly TRBD1 on 5 matching bases. The germline V gene has CDR1 WSHSY and CDR2 SAAADI. Trimming removed 1 base from V and 0 bases from J, with 12 bases in between. This CDR3 has 16 residues. CDR3 in amino acids: CASSELTVPANYGYTF. The CDR3, as DNA: TGCGCCAGCAGTGAGTTGACAGTTCCAGCTAACTATGGCTACACCTTC.

This sequence joins TRBV5-6 and TRBJ2-3, with TRBD1 matching over 9 bases. Germline CDR1 and CDR2: SGHDT and YYEEEE. This CDR3 region has 17 residues. J was trimmed by 0 bases and V by 3 bases; bases with no gene match: 8. CDR3 coding DNA: TGTGCCAGCAGCTACGGGACAGGGCAATTAAGCACAGATACGCAGTATTTT. Translated: CASSYGTGQLSTDTQYF.

A remark on this clone: Distinct nucleotide sequences in the sample also encode this CDR3. This chain joins TRBV19 and TRBJ2-7; TRBD1 matches at 9 bases. This CDR3 comprises 15 residues. The germline gives CDR1 LNHDA, CDR2 SQIVND (reference sequence). V trimming: 1 base; J trimming: 2 bases; junction bases outside the gene matches: 3. CDR3 DNA: TGTGCCAGTAGTATAGGCGGGACAGGGCCCTACGAGCAGTACTTC. Translation: CASSIGGTGPYEQYF.

The rearrangement links TRBV7-8 to TRBJ2-5; 12 bases are a match to TRBD2. Germline V gene sequence: CDR1 SGHVS, CDR2 FQNEAQ. This CDR3 is 16 amino acids long. V lost 5 bases and J lost 1; bases outside the gene matches: 5. The DNA for the CDR3 is TGTGCCAGCAGCCCCCGACTAGCGGGGGTCCAAGAGACCCAGTACTTC. Translation: CASSPRLAGVQETQYF.

This chain connects TRBV11-2 to TRBJ2-2; 8 bases map to TRBD2. The trim removed 5 bases at V and 5 bases at J, leaving 13 bases unmatched. Germline values: CDR1 SGHAT, CDR2 FQNNGV. This CDR3 contains 17 residues. The CDR3, as DNA: TGTGCCAGCAGCCGAGAGGGACTAGGCTTAATTACCGGGGAGCTGTTTTTT. This translates into CASSREGLGLITGELFF.

This chain joins TRBV27 and TRBJ1-5; no clear D. CDR1 and CDR2 (germline): MNHEY, SMNVEV (reference sequence). The CDR3 consists of 19 residues. The V end lost 4 bases, the J end lost 0 bases, and 22 bases lay between the germline ends. In nucleotides, the CDR3 is TGTGCCAGCAGTTCCTACACAGAAATGGCGGCTTATAGCAATCAGCCCCAGCATTTT. This gives the protein CASSSYTEMAAYSNQPQHF.

The CDR3 sequence: CASSAPTGEEKLFF. CDR3 nucleotides: TGCGCCAGCAGCGCCCCAACAGGGGAGGAAAAACTGTTTTTT. V and J are TRBV5-1 and TRBJ1-4, with TRBD1 matching over 7 bases. Looked up from germline, CDR1 is SGHRS and CDR2 is YFSETQ. The CDR3 runs to 14 residues. With V trimmed by 4 bases and J by 8 bases, 8 bases remained unmatched.

This clone showed up just a few times. The chain couples TRBV5-1 to TRBJ1-2, with 9 bases that match TRBD1. V lost 4 bases, J lost 7 bases, and 14 bases stayed unmatched. CDR3 length: 16 residues. Germline CDR1 and CDR2: SGHRS and YFSETQ. CDR3 loop: CASSPGQGPPFGGYTF. CDR3 bases: TGCGCCAGCAGCCCTGGACAGGGGCCCCCCTTTGGTGGCTACACCTTC.

The V and J genes are TRBV10-1 and TRBJ2-5; no clear D. V was shortened by 3 bases and J by 2 bases, with 10 bases between the two germline ends. Germline V gene sequence: CDR1 WNHNN, CDR2 SYGVQD (reference sequence). The CDR3 has 14 residues. The CDR3 here is CASSEVGSQETQYF. The CDR3 DNA reads as TGCGCCAGCAGTGAAGTCGGCAGTCAAGAGACCCAGTACTTC.

V is TRBV11-2 and J is TRBJ1-1; 12 bases are shared with TRBD1. With V trimmed by 1 base and J by 6 bases, 6 bases remained unmatched. Germline V gives CDR1 SGHAT, CDR2 FQNNGV. The CDR3 loop spans 16 amino acids. CDR3 amino acids: CASSLGGGTGGPEAFF. The CDR3 region has the DNA TGTGCCAGCAGCTTAGGCGGGGGGACAGGGGGCCCTGAAGCTTTCTTT. Full variable domain (outside the CDR3, taken from reference TRBV11-2 and TRBJ1-1): EAGVAQSPRYKIIEKRQSVAFWCNPISGHATLYWYQQILGQGPKLLIQFQNNGVVDDSQLPKDRFSAERLKGVDSTLKIQPAKLEDSAVYLCASSLGGGTGGPEAFFGQGTRLTVV.

This chain links TRBV13 with TRBJ2-1, with D perhaps TRBD1 (6 bases). V shed 5 bases and J shed 4 bases, with 12 bases lying between them. CDR3 size: 14 residues. The germline V gene has CDR1 PRHDT and CDR2 FYEKMQ (reference sequence). The CDR3 reads CASSGGTGYNEQFF. The CDR3 DNA reads TGTGCCAGCAGCGGAGGCACAGGGTACAATGAGCAGTTCTTC.

This chain joins TRBV28 and TRBJ2-2, with D possibly TRBD1 on 7 matching bases. There are 16 residues in the CDR3. V shed 3 bases and J shed 5 bases, with 16 bases lying between them. Germline V lookup: CDR1 MDHEN, CDR2 SYDVKM. CDR3 region: CASSFPRTGGTGELFF. The CDR3 DNA reads as TGTGCCAGCAGTTTCCCGCGGACAGGAGGGACCGGGGAGCTGTTTTTT.

As DNA, the CDR3 is TGTGCCAGCAGTCCCGACCACCCATTCAGGGAGACCCAGTACTTC. It specifies CASSPDHPFRETQYF. The V call is TRBV6-5, the J call TRBJ2-5, with D hard to call. The CDR3 length is 15 residues. Germline V lookup: CDR1 MNHEY, CDR2 SVGAGI. V was cut by 5 bases and J by 5 bases, with 18 bases left in between.

The J gene is TRBJ2-7, the V gene TRBV28; the D gene is possibly TRBD1 (6 bases). Trimming left V 3 bases short and J 9 bases short, with 15 bases between. The CDR3 runs to 13 residues. Germline CDR1 is MDHEN and CDR2 is SYDVKM. CDR3 in amino acids: CASSFVQGKVQYF. CDR3 DNA sequence: TGTGCCAGCAGTTTCGTACAGGGTAAAGTGCAGTACTTC.

This chain uses TRBV5-1 with TRBJ2-7; tentatively, D is TRBD1 (5 bases). V lost 0 bases, J lost 3 bases, and 13 bases lay in between. This CDR3 spans 15 amino acids. The germline CDR1 and CDR2 sequences are SGHRS and YFSETQ. The CDR3 protein is CASSLAQGAHYEQYF. CDR3 DNA: TGCGCCAGCAGCTTGGCTCAGGGCGCCCACTACGAGCAGTACTTC.